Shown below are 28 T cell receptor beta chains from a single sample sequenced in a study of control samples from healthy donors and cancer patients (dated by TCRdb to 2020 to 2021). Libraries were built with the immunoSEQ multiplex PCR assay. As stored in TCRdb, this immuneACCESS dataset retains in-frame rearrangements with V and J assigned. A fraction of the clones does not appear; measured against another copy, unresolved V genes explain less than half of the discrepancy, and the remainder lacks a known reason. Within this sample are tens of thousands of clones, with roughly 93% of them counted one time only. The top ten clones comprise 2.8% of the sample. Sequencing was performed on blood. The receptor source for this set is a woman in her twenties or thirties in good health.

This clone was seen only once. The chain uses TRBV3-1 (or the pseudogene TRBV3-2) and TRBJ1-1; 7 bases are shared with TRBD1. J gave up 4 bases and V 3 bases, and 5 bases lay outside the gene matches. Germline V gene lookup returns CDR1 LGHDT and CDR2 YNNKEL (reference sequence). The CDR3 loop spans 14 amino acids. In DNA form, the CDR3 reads TGTGCCAGCAGCCAGAGACAGGGAGCCACTGAAGCTTTCTTT. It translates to CASSQRQGATEAFF.

The CDR3 DNA sequence: TGTGCCAGCAGGGGACAGTCCTATGGCTACACCTTC. It specifies CASRGQSYGYTF. The chain joins TRBV6-5 to TRBJ1-2; 7 nucleotides match TRBD1. V shed 6 bases, J shed 4 bases, and the junction held 2 bases outside the gene matches. Germline-derived CDR1 and CDR2 are MNHEY and SVGAGI. CDR3 length: 12 residues.

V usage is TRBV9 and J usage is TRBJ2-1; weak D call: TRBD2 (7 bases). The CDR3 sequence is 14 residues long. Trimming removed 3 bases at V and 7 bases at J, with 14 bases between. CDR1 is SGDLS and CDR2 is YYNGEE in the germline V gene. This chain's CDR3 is CASSAGGPRNEQFF. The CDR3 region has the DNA TGTGCCAGCAGCGCCGGGGGGCCAAGGAATGAGCAGTTCTTC.

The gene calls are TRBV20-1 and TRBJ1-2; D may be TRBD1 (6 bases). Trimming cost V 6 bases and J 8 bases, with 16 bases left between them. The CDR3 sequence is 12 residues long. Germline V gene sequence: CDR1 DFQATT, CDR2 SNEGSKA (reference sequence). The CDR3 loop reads CSASRGELGYTF. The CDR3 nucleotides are TGCAGTGCGAGTAGGGGGGAGTTGGGCTACACCTTC.

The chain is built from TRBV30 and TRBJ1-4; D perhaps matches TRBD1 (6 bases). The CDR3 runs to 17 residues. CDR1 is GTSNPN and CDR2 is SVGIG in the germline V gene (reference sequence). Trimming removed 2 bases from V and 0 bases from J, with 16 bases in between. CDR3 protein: CAWSFEQGAPTNEKLFF. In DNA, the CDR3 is TGTGCCTGGAGTTTCGAACAGGGAGCGCCAACTAATGAAAAACTGTTTTTT.

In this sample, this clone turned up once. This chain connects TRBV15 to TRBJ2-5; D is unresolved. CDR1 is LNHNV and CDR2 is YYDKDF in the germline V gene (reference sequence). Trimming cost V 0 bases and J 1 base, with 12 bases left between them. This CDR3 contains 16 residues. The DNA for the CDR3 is TGTGCCACCAGCAGAGATATCGTAGCCGGCCAAGAGACCCAGTACTTC. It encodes CATSRDIVAGQETQYF.

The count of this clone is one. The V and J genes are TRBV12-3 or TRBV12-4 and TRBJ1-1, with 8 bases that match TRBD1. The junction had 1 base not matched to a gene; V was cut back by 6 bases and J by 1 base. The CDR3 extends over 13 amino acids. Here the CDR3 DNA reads TGTGCCAGCAGAACAGGGGGGAACACTGAAGCTTTCTTT. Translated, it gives CASRTGGNTEAFF.

CDR3 nucleotides: TGTGCCACCAGCAGAGAGGCAACTTATGGCTACACCTTC. Amino acid sequence: CATSREATYGYTF. The genes are TRBV15 and TRBJ1-2; D is uncertain. The CDR3 contains 13 residues. The germline V gene encodes CDR1 LNHNV and CDR2 YYDKDF (reference sequence). V was trimmed by 0 bases and J by 5 bases, leaving 7 bases between them.

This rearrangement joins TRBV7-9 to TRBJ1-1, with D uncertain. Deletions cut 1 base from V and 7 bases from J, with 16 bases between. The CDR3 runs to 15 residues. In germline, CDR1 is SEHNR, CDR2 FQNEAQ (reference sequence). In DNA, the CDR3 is TGTGCCAGCAGCTTAGTCGACGGCAGGCGAATTGAAGCTTTCTTT. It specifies CASSLVDGRRIEAFF.

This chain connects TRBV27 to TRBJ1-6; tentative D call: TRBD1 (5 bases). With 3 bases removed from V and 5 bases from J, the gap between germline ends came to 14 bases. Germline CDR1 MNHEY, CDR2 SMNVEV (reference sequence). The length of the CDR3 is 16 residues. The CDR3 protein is CASSFGTLQDNSPLHF. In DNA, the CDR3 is TGTGCCAGCAGTTTCGGGACCCTTCAAGATAATTCACCCCTCCACTTT.

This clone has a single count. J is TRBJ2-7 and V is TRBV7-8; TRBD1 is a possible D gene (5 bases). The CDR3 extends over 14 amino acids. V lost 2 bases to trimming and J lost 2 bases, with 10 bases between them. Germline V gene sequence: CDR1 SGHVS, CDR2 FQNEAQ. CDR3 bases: TGTGCCAGCAGCTTAATAGCAGGGACCTACGAGCAGTACGTC. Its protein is CASSLIAGTYEQYV.

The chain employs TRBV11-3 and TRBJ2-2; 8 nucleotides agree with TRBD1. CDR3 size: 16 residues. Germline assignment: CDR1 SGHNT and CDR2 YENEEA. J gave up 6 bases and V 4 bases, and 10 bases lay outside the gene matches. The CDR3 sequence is CASSSSYETGAGELFF. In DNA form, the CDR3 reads TGTGCCAGCAGCTCAAGCTATGAGACAGGGGCCGGGGAGCTGTTTTTT.

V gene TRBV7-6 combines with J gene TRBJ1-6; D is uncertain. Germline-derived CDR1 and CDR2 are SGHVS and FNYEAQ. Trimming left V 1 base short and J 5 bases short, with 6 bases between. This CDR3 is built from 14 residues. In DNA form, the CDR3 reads TGTGCCAGCAGCTTAGAAAGGGATAATTCACCCCTCCACTTT. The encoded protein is CASSLERDNSPLHF.

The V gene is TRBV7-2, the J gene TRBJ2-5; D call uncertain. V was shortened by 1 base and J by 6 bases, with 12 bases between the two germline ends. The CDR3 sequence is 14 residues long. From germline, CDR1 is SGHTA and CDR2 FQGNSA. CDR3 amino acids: CASSLEATIQTQYF. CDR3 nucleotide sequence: TGTGCCAGCAGCTTAGAGGCGACGATCCAGACCCAGTACTTC.

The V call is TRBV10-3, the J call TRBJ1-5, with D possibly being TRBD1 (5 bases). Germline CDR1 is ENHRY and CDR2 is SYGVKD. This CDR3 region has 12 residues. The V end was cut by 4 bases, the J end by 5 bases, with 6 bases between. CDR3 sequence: CAISGGDQPQHF. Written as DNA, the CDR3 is TGTGCCATCAGTGGGGGGGATCAGCCCCAGCATTTT.

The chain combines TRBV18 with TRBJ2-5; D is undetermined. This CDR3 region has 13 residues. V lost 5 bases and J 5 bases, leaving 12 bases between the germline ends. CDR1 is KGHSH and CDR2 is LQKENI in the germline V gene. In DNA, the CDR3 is TGTGCCAGCTCATCCGTAACTGAGGAGACCCAGTACTTC. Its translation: CASSSVTEETQYF.

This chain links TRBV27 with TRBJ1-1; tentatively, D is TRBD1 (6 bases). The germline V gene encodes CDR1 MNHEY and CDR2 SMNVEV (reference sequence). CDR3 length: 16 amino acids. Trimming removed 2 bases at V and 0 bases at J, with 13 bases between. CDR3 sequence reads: CASSLMGGQMNTEAFF. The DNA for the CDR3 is TGTGCCAGCAGTTTAATGGGCGGACAGATGAACACTGAAGCTTTCTTT.

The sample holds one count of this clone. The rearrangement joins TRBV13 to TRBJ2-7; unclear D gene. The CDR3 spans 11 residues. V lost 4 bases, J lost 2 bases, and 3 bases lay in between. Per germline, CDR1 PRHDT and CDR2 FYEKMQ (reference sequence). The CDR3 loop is CASSSAYEQYF. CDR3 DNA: TGTGCCAGCAGCTCTGCCTACGAGCAGTACTTC.

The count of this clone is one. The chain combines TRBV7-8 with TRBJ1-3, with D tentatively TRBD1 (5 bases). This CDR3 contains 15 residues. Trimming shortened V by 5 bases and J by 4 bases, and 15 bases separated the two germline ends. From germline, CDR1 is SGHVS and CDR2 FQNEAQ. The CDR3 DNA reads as TGTGCCAGCAGCCTCACTGGGGGTACGGGAAACACCATATATTTT. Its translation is CASSLTGGTGNTIYF.

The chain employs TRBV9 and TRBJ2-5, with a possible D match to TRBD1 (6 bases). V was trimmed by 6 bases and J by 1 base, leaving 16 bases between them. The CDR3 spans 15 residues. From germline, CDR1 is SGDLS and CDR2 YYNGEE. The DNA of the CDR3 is TGTGCCAGCACCAGAGGGGGTAGCATCCAAGAGACCCAGTACTTC. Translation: CASTRGGSIQETQYF.

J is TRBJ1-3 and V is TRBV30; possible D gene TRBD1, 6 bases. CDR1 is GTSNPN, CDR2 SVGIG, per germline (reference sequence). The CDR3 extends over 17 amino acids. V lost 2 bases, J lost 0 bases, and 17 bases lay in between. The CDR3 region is CAWSPLRTASSGNTIYF. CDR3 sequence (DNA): TGTGCCTGGAGTCCTCTCCGGACAGCAAGCTCTGGAAACACCATATATTTT.

CDR3 protein: CAISGGGEKLFF. The CDR3 bases are TGTGCCATCAGTGGTGGGGGTGAAAAACTGTTTTTT. This chain joins TRBV10-3 and TRBJ1-4; a possible D gene is TRBD1 (5 bases). The length of the CDR3 is 12 residues. The V and J ends lost 4 bases and 7 bases respectively, with 7 bases between them. CDR1 is ENHRY, CDR2 SYGVKD, per germline.

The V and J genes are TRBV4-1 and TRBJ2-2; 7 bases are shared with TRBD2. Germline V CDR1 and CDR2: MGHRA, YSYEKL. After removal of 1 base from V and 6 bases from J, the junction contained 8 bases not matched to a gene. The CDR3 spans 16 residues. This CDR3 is CASSQVSVGRAGELFF. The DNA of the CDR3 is TGCGCCAGCAGCCAAGTTAGTGTAGGGAGGGCCGGGGAGCTGTTTTTT.

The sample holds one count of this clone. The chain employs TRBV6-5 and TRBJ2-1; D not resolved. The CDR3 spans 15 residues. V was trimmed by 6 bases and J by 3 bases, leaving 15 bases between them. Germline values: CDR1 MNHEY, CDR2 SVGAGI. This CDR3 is CASRLTLPLYNEQFF. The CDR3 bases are TGTGCCAGCAGACTGACTCTGCCCCTCTACAATGAGCAGTTCTTC.

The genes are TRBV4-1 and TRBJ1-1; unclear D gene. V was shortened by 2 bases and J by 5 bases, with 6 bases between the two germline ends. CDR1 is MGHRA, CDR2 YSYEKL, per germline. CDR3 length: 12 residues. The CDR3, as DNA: TGCGCCAGCAGCCAAATGGGAACTGAAGCTTTCTTT. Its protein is CASSQMGTEAFF.

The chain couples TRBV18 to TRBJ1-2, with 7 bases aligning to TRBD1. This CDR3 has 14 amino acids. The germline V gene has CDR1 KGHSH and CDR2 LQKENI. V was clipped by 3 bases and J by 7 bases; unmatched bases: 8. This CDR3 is CASSPSDRERGYTF. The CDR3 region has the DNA TGTGCCAGCTCACCCTCAGACAGGGAACGTGGCTACACCTTC. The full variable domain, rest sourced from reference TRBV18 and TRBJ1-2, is NAGVMQNPRHLVRRRGQEARLRCSPMKGHSHVYWYRQLPEEGLKFMVYLQKENIIDESGMPKERFSAEFPKEGPSILRIQQVVRGDSAAYFCASSPSDRERGYTFGSGTRLTVV.

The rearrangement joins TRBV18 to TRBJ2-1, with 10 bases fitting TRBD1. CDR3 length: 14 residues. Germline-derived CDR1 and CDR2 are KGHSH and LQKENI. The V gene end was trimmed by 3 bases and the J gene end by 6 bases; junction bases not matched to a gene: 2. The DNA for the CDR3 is TGTGCCAGCTCACCTGGGGACAGGGGCAATGAGCAGTTCTTC. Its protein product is CASSPGDRGNEQFF. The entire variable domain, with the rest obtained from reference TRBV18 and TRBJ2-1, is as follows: NAGVMQNPRHLVRRRGQEARLRCSPMKGHSHVYWYRQLPEEGLKFMVYLQKENIIDESGMPKERFSAEFPKEGPSILRIQQVVRGDSAAYFCASSPGDRGNEQFFGPGTRLTVL.

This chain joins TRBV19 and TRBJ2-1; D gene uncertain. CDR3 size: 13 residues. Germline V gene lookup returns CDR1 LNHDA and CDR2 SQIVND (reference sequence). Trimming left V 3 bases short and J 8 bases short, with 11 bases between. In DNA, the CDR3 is TGTGCCAGTAGTATGGTAATAGCAGATGAGCAGTTCTTC. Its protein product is CASSMVIADEQFF.